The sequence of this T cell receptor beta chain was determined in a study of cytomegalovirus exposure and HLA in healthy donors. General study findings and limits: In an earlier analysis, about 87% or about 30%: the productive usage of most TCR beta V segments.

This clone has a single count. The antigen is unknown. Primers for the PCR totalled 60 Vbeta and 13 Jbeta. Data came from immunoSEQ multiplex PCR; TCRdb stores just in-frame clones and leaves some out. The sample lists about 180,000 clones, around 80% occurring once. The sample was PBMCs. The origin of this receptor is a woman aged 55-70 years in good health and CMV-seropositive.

The CDR3 spells CASTPGNSGTYEQYF. Here the CDR3 DNA reads TGTGCCAGCACCCCCGGGAATAGCGGAACATACGAGCAGTACTTC. The chain employs TRBV7-9 and TRBJ2-7; weak D call: TRBD2 (6 bases). CDR3 length: 15 residues. Germline-derived CDR1 and CDR2 are SEHNR and FQNEAQ (reference sequence). V lost 7 bases, J lost 4 bases, and 20 bases lay in between. The whole variable domain, filled in from reference TRBV7-9 and TRBJ2-7, reads DTGVSQNPRHKITKRGQNVTFRCDPISEHNRLYWYRQTLGQGPEFLTYFQNEAQLEKSRLLSDRFSAERPKGSFSTLEIQRTEQGDSAMYLCASTPGNSGTYEQYFGPGTRLTVT.